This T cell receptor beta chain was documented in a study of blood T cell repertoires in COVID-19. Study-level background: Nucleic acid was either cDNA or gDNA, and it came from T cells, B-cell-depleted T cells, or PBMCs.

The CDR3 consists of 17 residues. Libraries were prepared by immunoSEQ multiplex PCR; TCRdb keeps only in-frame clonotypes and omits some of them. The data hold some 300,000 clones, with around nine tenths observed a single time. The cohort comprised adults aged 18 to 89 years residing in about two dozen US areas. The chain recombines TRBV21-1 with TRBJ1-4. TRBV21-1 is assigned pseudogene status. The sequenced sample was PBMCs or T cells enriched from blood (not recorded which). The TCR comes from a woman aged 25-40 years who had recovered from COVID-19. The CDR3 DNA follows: TGTGCCAGCAGCAAAGAGGGAGGGGAGGCAACTAATGAAAAACTGTTTTTT. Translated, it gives CASSKEGGEATNEKLFF.